The entry below gives a single T cell receptor (beta chain) sequence along with its context. The antigen remains undetermined. Germline V gene data show CDR1 as LNHDA and CDR2 as SQIVND (reference sequence). The CDR3 runs to 16 residues. Trimming took 3 bases from V and 4 from J; bases not matched to a gene: 12. Per the original methods: Filtering differed for immunoSEQ, which gave only junction sequences without quality scores. Libraries were prepared by immunoSEQ multiplex PCR; TCRdb keeps only in-frame clonotypes and omits some of them. Clonal size and the V and J genes are those of that table, whereas D and trimming came from the DNA. The data hold 550,000 to 850,000 clones, with around 72% observed a single time. The data were taken from a study of shared clonotypes between healthy human individuals. Study-level results: Estimated richness values were generally larger in naive subsets than in memory subsets.

What was sequenced was memory CD4+ T cells sorted from blood. Subset given: CD45RA-negative fraction. The rearrangement links TRBV19 to TRBJ2-7; TRBD2 matches 7 bases. This TCR was recovered from a woman aged 25 to 39 in good health. The CDR3 coding sequence is TGTGCCAGTAGTATGAGTTTAGCGGGCTCCACTTACGAGCAGTACTTC. Translation: CASSMSLAGSTYEQYF. Together with reference TRBV19 and TRBJ2-7, the CDR3 gives the full variable domain: DGGITQSPKYLFRKEGQNVTLSCEQNLNHDAMYWYRQDPGQGLRLIYYSQIVNDFQKGDIAEGYSVSREKKESFPLTVTSAQKNPTAFYLCASSMSLAGSTYEQYFGPGTRLTVT.